The present T cell receptor (beta chain) was sequenced within a study of T cell repertoires in cytomegalovirus infection. Study as a whole: The authors used CMV epitopes that were HLA-C-restricted (recently identified) and HLA-B-restricted (well studied). Matching HLA type, along with CMV infection, was indicated by public TCR beta signatures.

Regarding the study as a whole: The cumulative frequency of public TCR beta families identified carriers of CMV plus the relevant HLA. Ex vivo, HLA-C-restricted CMV-specific TCR beta clonotypes prevailed over the rest of the response.

The germline CDR1 and CDR2 sequences are LNHDA and SQIVND (reference sequence). The CDR3 sequence is 15 residues long. Trimming took 6 bases from V and 5 from J, leaving 17 bases between them. Comments on this clonotype: The antigen remains unidentified.

TCRdb ran MiXCR on the reads and lists one entry per CDR3 protein. This table holds approximately 770,000 distinct CDR3 sequences, almost 30% found once. The TCR was taken from a human donor in good health (CMV status not recorded). Some clones in this sample may be carry-over from other donors' samples. The rearrangement links TRBV19 to TRBJ1-5, with D possibly TRBD1 on 6 matching bases. The material sequenced was cultured CD8+ T cells from PBMCs, taken from culture after CMV antigen stimulation. The DNA of the CDR3 is TGTGCCAGTAGCACTTGGACAGTTGAGCATCAGCCCCAGCATTTT. Its protein is CASSTWTVEHQPQHF.